Below, 30 T cell receptor beta chains from the same sample are listed, as sequenced in a study of cytomegalovirus exposure and HLA in healthy donors. Vbeta (60) and Jbeta (13) primers were used in the PCR. The protocol was immunoSEQ multiplex PCR, while the TCRdb copy is restricted to in-frame clones and leaves out a portion. Of about 200,000 clones listed, approximately 80% were seen once; the top ten hold 2.9%. Sequencing was done on a sample of PBMCs. These receptors were taken from a man aged 30 to 45 in good health and CMV-seronegative.

J is TRBJ1-4 and V is TRBV4-2; 7 nucleotides line up with TRBD1. Germline lookup yields CDR1 LGHNA and CDR2 YNFKEQ. The CDR3 has 15 residues. Losses at the gene ends were 5 bases for V and 7 bases for J; bases not matched to a gene: 10. CDR3 loop: CASSSTGVYGEKLFF. As DNA, the CDR3 is TGTGCCAGCAGCTCCACAGGGGTTTACGGTGAAAAACTGTTTTTT.

For the CDR3, the DNA is TGTGCCAGCAGCCCCGCGGGACAGGGGTTAACCTATGGCTACACCTTC. It is translated as CASSPAGQGLTYGYTF. V and J are TRBV11-2 and TRBJ1-2; 10 bases align to TRBD1. Per the germline V gene, CDR1 is SGHAT and CDR2 is FQNNGV. This CDR3 has 16 amino acids. Trimming at V came to 5 bases and at J to 4 bases, leaving 10 bases not matched to a gene.

CDR3 sequence: CASSVVGIGRVNTGELFF. In DNA form, the CDR3 reads TGTGCCAGCAGCGTAGTAGGAATCGGCAGGGTGAACACCGGGGAGCTGTTTTTT. This rearrangement joins TRBV9 to TRBJ2-2; TRBD1 might be the D (5 bases). V was cut by 0 bases and J by 1 base, with 16 bases left in between. CDR3 length: 18 residues. CDR1 SGDLS and CDR2 YYNGEE come from the germline V gene. The whole variable domain, remainder taken from reference TRBV9 and TRBJ2-2, is DSGVTQTPKHLITATGQRVTLRCSPRSGDLSVYWYQQSLDQGLQFLIQYYNGEERAKGNILERFSAQQFPDLHSELNLSSLELGDSALYFCASSVVGIGRVNTGELFFGEGSRLTVL.

V and J are TRBV27 and TRBJ1-2; D not resolved. The CDR3 has 16 amino acids. CDR1 MNHEY and CDR2 SMNVEV come from the germline V gene (reference sequence). Trimming removed 5 bases from V and 5 bases from J, with 21 bases in between. The chain's CDR3 is CASSPLERDQLYGYTF. CDR3 in DNA: TGTGCCAGCAGTCCCCTGGAACGGGATCAACTTTATGGCTACACCTTC.

The genes are TRBV5-1 and TRBJ2-5; possible D gene TRBD2, 6 bases. Per the germline V gene, CDR1 is SGHRS and CDR2 is YFSETQ. The CDR3 length is 15 residues. The V and J ends lost 0 bases and 4 bases respectively, with 13 bases between them. The CDR3 DNA reads TGCGCCAGCAGCTTGGTCGGCGGGGCGGGAGAGACCCAGTACTTC. Translating gives CASSLVGGAGETQYF.

In the case of this clone: This sample also contains other DNA sequences that code for the same CDR3. The chain carries TRBV20-1 and TRBJ2-5; perhaps TRBD2 as D (5 bases). Germline lookup yields CDR1 DFQATT and CDR2 SNEGSKA (reference sequence). This CDR3 has 11 amino acids. V was trimmed by 3 bases and J by 3 bases, leaving 5 bases between them. This chain's CDR3 is CSASGEETQYF. The CDR3 DNA follows: TGCAGTGCTAGCGGGGAAGAGACCCAGTACTTC.

This clone appeared once. The V call is TRBV7-3, the J call TRBJ2-2, with 13 bases matching TRBD2. Germline CDR1 and CDR2: SGHTA and FQGTGA. CDR3 size: 18 residues. After removal of 5 bases from V and 1 base from J, the junction contained 7 bases not matched to a gene. CDR3 sequence: CASSQGLAGAGNTGELFF. The CDR3 bases are TGTGCCAGCAGCCAAGGACTAGCGGGGGCCGGGAACACCGGGGAGCTGTTTTTT.

The chain uses TRBV6-1 and TRBJ2-7, with a possible D match to TRBD1 (6 bases). Germline V CDR1 and CDR2: MNHNS, SASEGT. V was cut by 4 bases and J by 1 base, with 8 bases left in between. CDR3 length equals 13 residues. The CDR3 DNA reads TGTGCCAGCAGTGTACAGGGATCCTACGAGCAGTACTTC. As protein: CASSVQGSYEQYF.

This chain uses TRBV27 with TRBJ2-7, with 10 bases aligning to TRBD1. Germline V gene sequence: CDR1 MNHEY, CDR2 SMNVEV (reference sequence). V shed 5 bases and J 6 bases; nucleotides not matched to a gene: 7. This CDR3 has 14 amino acids. The CDR3 bases are TGTGCCAGCAGTCCGGGACAGGGGTACGGCGAGCAGTACTTC. Protein sequence: CASSPGQGYGEQYF.

This clone was counted only a few times. The rearrangement joins TRBV11-1 to TRBJ1-1; no clear D gene. The germline gives CDR1 SGHAT, CDR2 FQDESV (reference sequence). The ends were cut back, 5 bases at V and 2 bases at J, with 18 bases in the middle. The CDR3 has 16 residues. DNA of the CDR3: TGTGCCAGCAGCACCGCCCTTCACAATATAAACACTGAAGCTTTCTTT. Translation: CASSTALHNINTEAFF.

The V gene is TRBV27, the J gene TRBJ2-7; the D is unclear. CDR3 length: 15 residues. Germline CDR1 and CDR2: MNHEY and SMNVEV (reference sequence). V gave up 5 bases and J gave up 3 bases, with 17 bases separating them. CDR3 residues: CASSPPGSLIYEQYF. The CDR3 DNA reads as TGTGCCAGCAGTCCTCCCGGGTCTTTAATCTACGAGCAGTACTTC.

A note on this clone: Additional DNA sequences in this sample encode the identical CDR3. CDR3 DNA: TGTGCCAGCACCCGGGGGGGGAGCTCCTACGAGCAGTACTTC. Its protein is CASTRGGSSYEQYF. This chain links TRBV6-1 with TRBJ2-7; TRBD2 agrees at 8 bases. Germline CDR1 MNHNS, CDR2 SASEGT. The CDR3 has 14 residues. Trimming at V came to 7 bases and at J to 0 bases, leaving 5 bases not matched to a gene.

There are many counts of this clone. The genes are TRBV10-3 and TRBJ1-1; tentatively, D is TRBD1 (6 bases). The length of the CDR3 is 14 residues. Trimming removed 6 bases from V and 1 base from J, with 12 bases in between. Germline-derived CDR1 and CDR2 are ENHRY and SYGVKD. In nucleotides, the CDR3 is TGTGCCATCAGGAGGACAGTGGGGAACACTGAAGCTTTCTTT. Residues: CAIRRTVGNTEAFF.

This chain joins TRBV6-8 and TRBJ1-4; D ambiguous. The germline gives CDR1 MNHGY, CDR2 SAAAGT. V was pared by 2 bases and J by 8 bases, with 12 bases between. The length of the CDR3 is 14 residues. For the CDR3, the DNA is TGTGCCAGCAGTTACGTGGAGGTCGGCGAAAAACTGTTTTTT. It specifies CASSYVEVGEKLFF.

The V gene is TRBV9, the J gene TRBJ2-3, with D possibly matching TRBD2 (6 bases). The CDR3 spans 16 residues. Trimming stripped 4 bases from V and 0 bases from J, with 15 bases between. Germline values: CDR1 SGDLS, CDR2 YYNGEE. CDR3 sequence: CASSLSEGTSTDTQYF. The DNA for the CDR3 is TGTGCCAGCAGCTTGTCCGAGGGGACTAGCACAGATACGCAGTATTTT. The variable domain in full, completed from reference TRBV9 and TRBJ2-3, reads DSGVTQTPKHLITATGQRVTLRCSPRSGDLSVYWYQQSLDQGLQFLIQYYNGEERAKGNILERFSAQQFPDLHSELNLSSLELGDSALYFCASSLSEGTSTDTQYFGPGTRLTVL.

V and J are TRBV6-4 and TRBJ2-7; D perhaps matches TRBD1 (5 bases). CDR1 MRHNA and CDR2 SNTAGT come from the germline V gene. The V end lost 2 bases, the J end lost 6 bases, and 14 bases lay between the germline ends. CDR3 length equals 14 residues. Here the CDR3 reads CASSDGAGSGEQYF. The CDR3 DNA reads TGTGCCAGCAGTGACGGAGCAGGGTCGGGCGAGCAGTACTTC.

This rearrangement joins TRBV28 to TRBJ1-2; TRBD1 agrees at 7 bases. Germline-derived CDR1 and CDR2 are MDHEN and SYDVKM. There are 14 residues in the CDR3. J was trimmed by 8 bases and V by 4 bases; bases with no gene match: 10. As DNA, the CDR3 is TGTGCCAGCAGTTCACCCAGGGTAGGGGGCGGCTACACCTTC. It translates to CASSSPRVGGGYTF.

J is TRBJ2-7 and V is TRBV7-2, with 7 bases identical to TRBD1. Trimming cost V 3 bases and J 2 bases; bases outside gene matches: 4. CDR1 and CDR2 (germline): SGHTA, FQGNSA. This CDR3 region has 14 residues. The CDR3 DNA sequence: TGTGCCAGCAGCTTTAATCAGGGGGCCTACGAGCAGTACTTC. Translated: CASSFNQGAYEQYF.

This sequence joins TRBV4-2 and TRBJ2-7, with 7 bases matching TRBD2. Germline assignment: CDR1 LGHNA and CDR2 YNFKEQ. Trimming removed 0 bases from V and 1 base from J; junction bases left unmatched: 6. This CDR3 comprises 16 residues. The CDR3 DNA reads TGTGCCAGCAGCCAAGATCGGGCGGGGGAGTCCTACGAGCAGTACTTC. Residues: CASSQDRAGESYEQYF.

This clone was observed once. The V gene is TRBV7-9, the J gene TRBJ1-3, with 9 positions matching TRBD1. CDR1 and CDR2 from the germline V gene are SEHNR and FQNEAQ (reference sequence). J lost 0 bases, V lost 3 bases, and 9 bases had no gene match. The CDR3 has 18 amino acids. DNA of the CDR3: TGTGCCAGCAGCTTTCTTCCGGGACAGGGCTCCTCTGGAAACACCATATATTTT. Translation: CASSFLPGQGSSGNTIYF.

The chain uses TRBV7-9 and TRBJ1-6, with D possibly matching TRBD1 (6 bases). The CDR3 is 15 amino acids. CDR1 and CDR2 (germline): SEHNR, FQNEAQ (reference sequence). V was cut by 8 bases and J by 5 bases, with 16 bases left in between. The CDR3 protein is CASHPTGINNSPLHF. DNA for the CDR3: TGTGCCAGCCACCCGACAGGAATAAATAATTCACCCCTCCACTTT.

This chain connects TRBV9 to TRBJ2-3; D unresolved. Trimming removed 0 bases at V and 1 base at J, with 9 bases between. Germline V gene lookup returns CDR1 SGDLS and CDR2 YYNGEE. The length of the CDR3 is 15 residues. CDR3 DNA: TGTGCCAGCAGCGTAGGTCTACAGCGCACAGATACGCAGTATTTT. This translates into CASSVGLQRTDTQYF.

The rearrangement joins TRBV11-2 to TRBJ1-1; D remains ambiguous. CDR1 and CDR2 (germline): SGHAT, FQNNGV. Trimming left V 2 bases short and J 11 bases short, with 12 bases between. The CDR3 has 12 residues. CDR3 amino acids: CASSLFGRNAFF. CDR3 sequence (DNA): TGTGCCAGCAGCTTATTTGGGAGGAATGCTTTCTTT. The full variable domain, in which reference TRBV11-2 and TRBJ1-1 provide the parts outside the CDR3, is EAGVAQSPRYKIIEKRQSVAFWCNPISGHATLYWYQQILGQGPKLLIQFQNNGVVDDSQLPKDRFSAERLKGVDSTLKIQPAKLEDSAVYLCASSLFGRNAFFGQGTRLTVV.

The sample holds a few counts of this clone. The chain uses TRBV6-6 and TRBJ1-1; D unclear. Between the trimmed V and J ends, which lost 10 bases and 8 bases, there was a span of 11 bases. The CDR3 is 10 amino acids. The germline gives CDR1 MNHNY, CDR2 SVGAGI (reference sequence). The CDR3 coding sequence is TGTGCCACCTTAGAAGTAGAAGCTTTCTTT. Translation gives CATLEVEAFF.

The chain is built from TRBV25-1 and TRBJ1-1, with 8 positions matching TRBD1. Germline values: CDR1 MGHDK, CDR2 SYGVNS. The CDR3 has 17 residues. The trim removed 0 bases at V and 4 bases at J, leaving 10 bases unmatched. The CDR3 is CASSEYGTGKISTEAFF. The CDR3 DNA sequence: TGTGCCAGCAGTGAATATGGGACAGGCAAAATTAGCACTGAAGCTTTCTTT.

This chain links TRBV4-2 with TRBJ1-4; D perhaps matches TRBD1 (6 bases). Germline CDR1 and CDR2: LGHNA and YNFKEQ. This CDR3 contains 15 residues. V was pared by 5 bases and J by 0 bases, with 10 bases between. In DNA form, the CDR3 reads TGTGCCAGCAGCTCGGGGGGCGCAACTAATGAAAAACTGTTTTTT. Amino acids: CASSSGGATNEKLFF.

CDR3 in DNA: TGTGCCAGCAGCTTGGGAGGGTCTGATGTAGCTGGCTACACCTTC. Translating gives CASSLGGSDVAGYTF. This chain connects TRBV5-4 to TRBJ1-2, with no clear D. The length of the CDR3 is 15 residues. V lost 0 bases and J 7 bases, leaving 16 bases between the germline ends. Germline assignment: CDR1 SGHNT and CDR2 YYREEE (reference sequence). The full variable domain, in which reference TRBV5-4 and TRBJ1-2 provide the parts outside the CDR3, is ETGVTQSPTHLIKTRGQQVTLRCSSQSGHNTVSWYQQALGQGPQFIFQYYREEENGRGNFPPRFSGLQFPNYSSELNVNALELDDSALYLCASSLGGSDVAGYTFGSGTRLTVV.

The chain couples TRBV25-1 to TRBJ2-5, with D possibly matching TRBD1 (6 bases). Germline assignment: CDR1 MGHDK and CDR2 SYGVNS. CDR3 length equals 15 residues. With 4 bases removed from V and 4 bases from J, the gap between germline ends came to 16 bases. The CDR3 loop reads CASSGGLRFGETQYF. CDR3 nucleotides: TGTGCCAGCAGTGGGGGGCTTAGGTTCGGAGAGACCCAGTACTTC.

J is TRBJ1-1 and V is TRBV9; tentative D call: TRBD1 (5 bases). Per the germline V gene, CDR1 is SGDLS and CDR2 is YYNGEE. This CDR3 has 16 residues. With 0 bases removed from V and 4 bases from J, the gap between germline ends came to 16 bases. CDR3 protein: CASSVGAQDLTTEAFF. CDR3 nucleotide sequence: TGTGCCAGCAGCGTAGGAGCACAGGATCTGACCACTGAAGCTTTCTTT. Full variable domain (rest looked up from reference TRBV9 and TRBJ1-1): DSGVTQTPKHLITATGQRVTLRCSPRSGDLSVYWYQQSLDQGLQFLIQYYNGEERAKGNILERFSAQQFPDLHSELNLSSLELGDSALYFCASSVGAQDLTTEAFFGQGTRLTVV.

The chain couples TRBV5-6 to TRBJ2-7, with 10 nucleotides matching TRBD2. Losses at the gene ends were 1 base for V and 3 bases for J; bases not matched to a gene: 4. CDR3 size: 15 residues. Germline CDR1 is SGHDT and CDR2 is YYEEEE. The CDR3 bases are TGTGCCAGCAGCTTGAGTGCTAGCGGGGGCTACGAGCAGTACTTC. Residues: CASSLSASGGYEQYF.